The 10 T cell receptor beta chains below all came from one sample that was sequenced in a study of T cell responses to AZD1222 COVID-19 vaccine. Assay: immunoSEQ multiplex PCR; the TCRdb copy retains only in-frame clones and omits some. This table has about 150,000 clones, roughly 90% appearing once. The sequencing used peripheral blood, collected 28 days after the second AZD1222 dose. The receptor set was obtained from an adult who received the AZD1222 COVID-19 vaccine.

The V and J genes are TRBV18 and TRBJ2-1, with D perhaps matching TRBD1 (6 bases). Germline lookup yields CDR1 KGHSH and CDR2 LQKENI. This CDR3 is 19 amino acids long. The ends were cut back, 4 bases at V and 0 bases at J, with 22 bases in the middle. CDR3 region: CASSLDYTGTASSYNEQFF. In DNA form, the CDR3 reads TGTGCCAGCTCACTGGATTATACAGGGACGGCCAGCTCCTACAATGAGCAGTTCTTC. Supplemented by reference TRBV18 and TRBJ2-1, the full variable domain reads NAGVMQNPRHLVRRRGQEARLRCSPMKGHSHVYWYRQLPEEGLKFMVYLQKENIIDESGMPKERFSAEFPKEGPSILRIQQVVRGDSAAYFCASSLDYTGTASSYNEQFFGPGTRLTVL.

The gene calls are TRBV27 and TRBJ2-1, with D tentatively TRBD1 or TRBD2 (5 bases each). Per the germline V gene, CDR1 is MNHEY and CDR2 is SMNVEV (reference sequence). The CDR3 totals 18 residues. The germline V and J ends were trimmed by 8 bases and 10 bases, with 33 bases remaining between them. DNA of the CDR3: TGTGCCAGCCAAGGGCGAGTTACGCCGGGACGGCTATCTGGCGAGCAGTTCTTC. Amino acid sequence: CASQGRVTPGRLSGEQFF.

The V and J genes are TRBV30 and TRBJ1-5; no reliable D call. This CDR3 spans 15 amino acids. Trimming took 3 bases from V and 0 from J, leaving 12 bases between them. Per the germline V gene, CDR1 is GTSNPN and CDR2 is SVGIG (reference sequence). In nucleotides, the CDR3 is TGTGCCTGGAGCACCTCGGGGAGTAGCAATCAGCCCCAGCATTTT. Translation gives CAWSTSGSSNQPQHF.

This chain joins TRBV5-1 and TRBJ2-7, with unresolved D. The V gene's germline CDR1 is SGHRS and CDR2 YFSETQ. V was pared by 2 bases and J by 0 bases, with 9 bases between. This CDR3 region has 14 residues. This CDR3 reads CASSFAAYSYEQYF. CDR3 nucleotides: TGCGCCAGCAGCTTTGCAGCGTACTCCTACGAGCAGTACTTC.

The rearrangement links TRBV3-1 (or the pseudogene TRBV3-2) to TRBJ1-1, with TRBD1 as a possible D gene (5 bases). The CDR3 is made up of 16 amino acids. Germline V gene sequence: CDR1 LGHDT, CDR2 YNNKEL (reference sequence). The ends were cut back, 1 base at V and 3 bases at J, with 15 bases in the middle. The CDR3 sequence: CASSQALQVGDTEAFF. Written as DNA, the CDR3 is TGTGCCAGCAGCCAAGCTTTACAGGTTGGGGACACTGAAGCTTTCTTT.

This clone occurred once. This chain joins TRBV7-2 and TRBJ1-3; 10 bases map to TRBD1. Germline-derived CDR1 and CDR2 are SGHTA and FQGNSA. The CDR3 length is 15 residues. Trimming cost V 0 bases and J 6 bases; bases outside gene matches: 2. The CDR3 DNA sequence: TGTGCCAGCAGCTTAGCCGGGACAGGGGTAAACACCATATATTTT. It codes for CASSLAGTGVNTIYF.

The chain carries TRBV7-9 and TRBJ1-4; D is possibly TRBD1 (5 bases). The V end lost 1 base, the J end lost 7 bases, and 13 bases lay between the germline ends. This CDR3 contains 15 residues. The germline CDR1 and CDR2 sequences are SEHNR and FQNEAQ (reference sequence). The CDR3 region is CASSLGGARGEKLFF. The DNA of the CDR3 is TGTGCCAGCAGCTTAGGAGGGGCGCGGGGTGAAAAACTGTTTTTT.

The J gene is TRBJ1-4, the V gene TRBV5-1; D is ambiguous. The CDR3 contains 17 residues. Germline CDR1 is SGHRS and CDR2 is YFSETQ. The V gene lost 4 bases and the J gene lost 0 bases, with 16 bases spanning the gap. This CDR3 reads CASSVGLLTTTNEKLFF. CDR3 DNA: TGCGCCAGCAGCGTAGGACTCCTTACCACAACTAATGAAAAACTGTTTTTT.

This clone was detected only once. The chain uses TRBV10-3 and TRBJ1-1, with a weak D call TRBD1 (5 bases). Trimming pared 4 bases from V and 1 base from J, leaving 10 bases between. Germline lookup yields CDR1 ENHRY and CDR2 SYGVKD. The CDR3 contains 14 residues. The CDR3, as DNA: TGTGCCATCAGTGGGGCAGGGACGAACACTGAAGCTTTCTTT. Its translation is CAISGAGTNTEAFF.

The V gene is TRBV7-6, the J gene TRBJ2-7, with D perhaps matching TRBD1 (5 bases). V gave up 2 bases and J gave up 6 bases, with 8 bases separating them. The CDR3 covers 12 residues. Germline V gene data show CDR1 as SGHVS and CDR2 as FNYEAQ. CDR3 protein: CASSLQGFEQYF. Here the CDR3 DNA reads TGTGCCAGCAGCTTACAGGGATTCGAGCAGTACTTC.